One sample yielded the 17 T cell receptor beta chains listed below, sequenced in a study of shared clonotypes between healthy human individuals. Some clones are missing from TCRdb's copy, which holds only in-frame ones; the method was immunoSEQ multiplex PCR. Of some 2,100,000 clones detected, around 93% appear once; the ten largest clones hold more than 1.5%. CD8 cells classed as naive were CD45RO-negative and positively selected for CCR7, excluding terminally differentiated effector memory CD45RA+ cells. The source material was naive CD8+ T cells from PBMCs. These receptors were collected from a man between 18 and 29 years old in good health. Some clones in this sample may be carry-over from other donors' samples.

J is TRBJ1-1 and V is TRBV6-6, with D possibly being TRBD1 (5 bases). V was pared by 0 bases and J by 5 bases, with 13 bases between. The CDR3 spans 15 residues. The germline V gene has CDR1 MNHNY and CDR2 SVGAGI (reference sequence). The CDR3 nucleotides are TGTGCCAGCAGTTACTCAGTCAGGGCGGGTACTGAAGCTTTCTTT. Residues: CASSYSVRAGTEAFF.

The chain recombines TRBV15 with TRBJ2-7; D not certain. The CDR3 length is 14 residues. Trimming shortened V by 4 bases and J by 0 bases, and 10 bases separated the two germline ends. Looked up from germline, CDR1 is LNHNV and CDR2 is YYDKDF (reference sequence). The CDR3 region has the DNA TGTGCCACCAGCATCTTGTCGAGCTCCTACGAGCAGTACTTC. Translation gives CATSILSSSYEQYF.

The J gene is TRBJ2-1, the V gene TRBV28; D remains ambiguous. The CDR3 has 12 residues. V was clipped by 5 bases and J by 4 bases, with 6 bases between them. CDR1 and CDR2 (germline): MDHEN, SYDVKM. The CDR3 loop is CASSPQYNEQFF. Here the CDR3 DNA reads TGTGCCAGCAGTCCCCAGTACAATGAGCAGTTCTTC.

V gene TRBV4-3 combines with J gene TRBJ1-1; D may be TRBD1 (6 bases). Trimming cost V 0 bases and J 1 base, with 15 bases left between them. The germline gives CDR1 LGHNA, CDR2 YSLEER. This CDR3 is built from 17 residues. CDR3 protein: CASSQDRGARGNTEAFF. The CDR3 nucleotides read TGCGCCAGCAGCCAAGATCGGGGGGCACGAGGGAACACTGAAGCTTTCTTT.

Only a few counts were recorded for this clone. The J gene is TRBJ1-1, the V gene TRBV28; D is possibly TRBD1 (6 bases). In germline, CDR1 is MDHEN, CDR2 SYDVKM. There are 14 residues in the CDR3. V was shortened by 3 bases and J by 5 bases, with 13 bases between the two germline ends. The CDR3 region has the DNA TGTGCCAGCAGTTTCGTGACAGGCGGGACTGAAGCTTTCTTT. Residues: CASSFVTGGTEAFF.

This chain links TRBV6-6 with TRBJ1-1; D uncertain. CDR1 is MNHNY and CDR2 is SVGAGI in the germline V gene (reference sequence). Trimming removed 5 bases from V and 1 base from J, with 11 bases in between. CDR3 size: 14 residues. The CDR3 loop reads CASSPLARNTEAFF. CDR3 nucleotide sequence: TGTGCCAGCAGTCCCTTGGCCCGGAACACTGAAGCTTTCTTT.

The chain joins TRBV7-6 to TRBJ2-1, with TRBD1 identical over 7 bases. V lost 0 bases, J lost 4 bases, and 9 bases stayed unmatched. Germline assignment: CDR1 SGHVS and CDR2 FNYEAQ. CDR3 length: 17 amino acids. Here the CDR3 DNA reads TGTGCCAGCAGCTTAGCAGGGGGCAGGGCTAAGTACAATGAGCAGTTCTTC. Translation: CASSLAGGRAKYNEQFF.

This sequence joins TRBV6-5 and TRBJ1-1; possible D gene TRBD1, 5 bases. Germline assignment: CDR1 MNHEY and CDR2 SVGAGI. V lost 2 bases to trimming and J lost 11 bases, with 15 bases between them. The length of the CDR3 is 13 residues. CDR3 in amino acids: CASSYGEGRLAFF. The CDR3 coding sequence is TGTGCCAGCAGTTACGGGGAGGGGCGGCTTGCTTTCTTT.

J is TRBJ2-1 and V is TRBV9, with D possibly matching TRBD2 (5 bases). CDR3 length equals 15 residues. Trimming removed 0 bases from V and 9 bases from J, with 16 bases in between. Germline V lookup: CDR1 SGDLS, CDR2 YYNGEE. The CDR3 coding sequence is TGTGCCAGCAGCGTAGTTCCGTCTAGCCGCGGTGAGCAGTTCTTC. Translated: CASSVVPSSRGEQFF.

This clone appeared once. V is TRBV5-5 and J is TRBJ2-2; TRBD2 might be the D (6 bases). V shed 2 bases and J shed 3 bases, with 11 bases lying between them. The CDR3 has 15 residues. The germline gives CDR1 SGHKS, CDR2 YYEKEE (reference sequence). The CDR3 DNA reads TGTGCCAGCAGCTTAGGGTCGGGGGACACCGGGGAGCTGTTTTTT. This encodes CASSLGSGDTGELFF.

A single count supports this clone. The V gene is TRBV25-1, the J gene TRBJ2-1; the D call may be TRBD1 or TRBD2 (6 bases each). Germline assignment: CDR1 MGHDK and CDR2 SYGVNS. V shed 6 bases and J shed 9 bases, with 15 bases lying between them. The CDR3 loop spans 13 amino acids. The CDR3 spells CASRSPGEAEQFF. For the CDR3, the DNA is TGTGCCAGCAGGAGCCCAGGGGAGGCTGAGCAGTTCTTC.

This clone has only one observation. The chain combines TRBV7-2 with TRBJ1-5; the D is unclear. This CDR3 region has 14 residues. With 0 bases removed from V and 0 bases from J, the gap between germline ends came to 3 bases. Germline V gives CDR1 SGHTA, CDR2 FQGNSA. CDR3 protein: CASSLADSNQPQHF. CDR3 DNA: TGTGCCAGCAGCTTAGCAGATAGCAATCAGCCCCAGCATTTT.

Concerning this clone itself: Other DNA sequences in the same sample also yield this CDR3. The V and J genes are TRBV28 and TRBJ2-5, with 7 bases fitting TRBD1. This CDR3 spans 13 amino acids. Germline CDR1 MDHEN, CDR2 SYDVKM. J lost 3 bases, V lost 2 bases, and 0 bases had no gene match. In DNA, the CDR3 is TGTGCCAGCAGTTTAGACAGGGAAGAGACCCAGTACTTC. This sequence encodes CASSLDREETQYF.

The chain combines TRBV9 with TRBJ1-2; D gene uncertain. Germline loops: CDR1 SGDLS, CDR2 YYNGEE. Trimming removed 3 bases at V and 0 bases at J, with 18 bases between. This CDR3 comprises 17 residues. CDR3 region: CASSGHGGGNPNYGYTF. CDR3 coding DNA: TGTGCCAGCAGCGGACACGGAGGAGGAAATCCTAACTATGGCTACACCTTC.

The chain has TRBV29-1 and TRBJ2-7; TRBD1 might be the D (6 bases). The V gene lost 7 bases and the J gene lost 3 bases, with 16 bases spanning the gap. CDR3 length: 13 residues. CDR1 is SQVTM, CDR2 ANQGSEA, per germline. The CDR3 sequence is CSAQAGEHYEQYF. CDR3 DNA sequence: TGCAGCGCCCAGGCAGGGGAGCACTACGAGCAGTACTTC.

This chain links TRBV29-1 with TRBJ2-1; D may be TRBD2 (5 bases). Trimming took off 8 bases at V and 9 bases at J, with 14 bases between the two ends. The CDR3 is made up of 11 amino acids. Germline CDR1 and CDR2: SQVTM and ANQGSEA. The CDR3: CSPIIASEQFF. CDR3 DNA: TGCAGCCCGATTATAGCGTCTGAGCAGTTCTTC.

The rearrangement links TRBV5-1 to TRBJ1-4; 8 bases are shared with TRBD1. The ends lost 3 bases at V and 3 bases at J; junction bases unmatched: 7. The length of the CDR3 is 16 residues. Germline CDR1 is SGHRS and CDR2 is YFSETQ. The CDR3 sequence: CASSYGGQDSNEKLFF. The CDR3 region has the DNA TGCGCCAGCAGCTATGGGGGACAGGATTCTAATGAAAAACTGTTTTTT.